Listed below are T cell receptor beta chains from one sample, sequenced in a study of cytomegalovirus exposure and HLA in healthy donors. Generated by immunoSEQ multiplex PCR, the TCRdb table keeps only in-frame clones and is missing some. This sample has 110,000 or so clones, with more than 75% found just once. Sequencing input: PBMCs. These receptor sequences come from a woman in her 30s in good health and CMV-seronegative. Both conserved end residues are part of each CDR3.

CDR3aa,j_gene,v_gene
CASRASGSSYNEQFF,TRBJ2-1,TRBV6-1
CASSPRGSGGFSYNEQFF,TRBJ2-1,TRBV11-2
CASSLDGRGTQYF,TRBJ2-5,TRBV11-3
CAISDSGATDTQYF,TRBJ2-3,TRBV10-3
CASTHRGRNSPLHF,TRBJ1-6,TRBV19
CSVDRANTGELFF,TRBJ2-2,TRBV29-1
CASSALAGGTDTQYF,TRBJ2-3,TRBV6-4
CALEGDSTDTQYF,TRBJ2-3,TRBV7-9
CASSPPRAGEETQYF,TRBJ2-5,TRBV6-1
CASSHPAGGPGEQFF,TRBJ2-1,TRBV4-1
CASSYSRTGNHEQYF,TRBJ2-7,TRBV6-5
CASSPRTGGGNQPQHF,TRBJ1-5,TRBV6-6
CASSHPGQQDYEQYF,TRBJ2-7,TRBV4-1
CASEQNSNQPQHF,TRBJ1-5,TRBV6-5
CASSRQTLDTEAFF,TRBJ1-1,TRBV5-1
CASSPPGKNIQYF,TRBJ2-4,TRBV7-8
CASSDPGLSISTDTQYF,TRBJ2-3,TRBV6-4
CASSLAQGRNSPLHF,TRBJ1-6,TRBV7-9
CASSLIGGANTGELFF,TRBJ2-2,TRBV5-1
CASSEGGGTDTQYF,TRBJ2-3,TRBV10-1
CASSLETGARRVNTEAFF,TRBJ1-1,TRBV7-2
CASTRAGGGQETQYF,TRBJ2-5,TRBV5-4